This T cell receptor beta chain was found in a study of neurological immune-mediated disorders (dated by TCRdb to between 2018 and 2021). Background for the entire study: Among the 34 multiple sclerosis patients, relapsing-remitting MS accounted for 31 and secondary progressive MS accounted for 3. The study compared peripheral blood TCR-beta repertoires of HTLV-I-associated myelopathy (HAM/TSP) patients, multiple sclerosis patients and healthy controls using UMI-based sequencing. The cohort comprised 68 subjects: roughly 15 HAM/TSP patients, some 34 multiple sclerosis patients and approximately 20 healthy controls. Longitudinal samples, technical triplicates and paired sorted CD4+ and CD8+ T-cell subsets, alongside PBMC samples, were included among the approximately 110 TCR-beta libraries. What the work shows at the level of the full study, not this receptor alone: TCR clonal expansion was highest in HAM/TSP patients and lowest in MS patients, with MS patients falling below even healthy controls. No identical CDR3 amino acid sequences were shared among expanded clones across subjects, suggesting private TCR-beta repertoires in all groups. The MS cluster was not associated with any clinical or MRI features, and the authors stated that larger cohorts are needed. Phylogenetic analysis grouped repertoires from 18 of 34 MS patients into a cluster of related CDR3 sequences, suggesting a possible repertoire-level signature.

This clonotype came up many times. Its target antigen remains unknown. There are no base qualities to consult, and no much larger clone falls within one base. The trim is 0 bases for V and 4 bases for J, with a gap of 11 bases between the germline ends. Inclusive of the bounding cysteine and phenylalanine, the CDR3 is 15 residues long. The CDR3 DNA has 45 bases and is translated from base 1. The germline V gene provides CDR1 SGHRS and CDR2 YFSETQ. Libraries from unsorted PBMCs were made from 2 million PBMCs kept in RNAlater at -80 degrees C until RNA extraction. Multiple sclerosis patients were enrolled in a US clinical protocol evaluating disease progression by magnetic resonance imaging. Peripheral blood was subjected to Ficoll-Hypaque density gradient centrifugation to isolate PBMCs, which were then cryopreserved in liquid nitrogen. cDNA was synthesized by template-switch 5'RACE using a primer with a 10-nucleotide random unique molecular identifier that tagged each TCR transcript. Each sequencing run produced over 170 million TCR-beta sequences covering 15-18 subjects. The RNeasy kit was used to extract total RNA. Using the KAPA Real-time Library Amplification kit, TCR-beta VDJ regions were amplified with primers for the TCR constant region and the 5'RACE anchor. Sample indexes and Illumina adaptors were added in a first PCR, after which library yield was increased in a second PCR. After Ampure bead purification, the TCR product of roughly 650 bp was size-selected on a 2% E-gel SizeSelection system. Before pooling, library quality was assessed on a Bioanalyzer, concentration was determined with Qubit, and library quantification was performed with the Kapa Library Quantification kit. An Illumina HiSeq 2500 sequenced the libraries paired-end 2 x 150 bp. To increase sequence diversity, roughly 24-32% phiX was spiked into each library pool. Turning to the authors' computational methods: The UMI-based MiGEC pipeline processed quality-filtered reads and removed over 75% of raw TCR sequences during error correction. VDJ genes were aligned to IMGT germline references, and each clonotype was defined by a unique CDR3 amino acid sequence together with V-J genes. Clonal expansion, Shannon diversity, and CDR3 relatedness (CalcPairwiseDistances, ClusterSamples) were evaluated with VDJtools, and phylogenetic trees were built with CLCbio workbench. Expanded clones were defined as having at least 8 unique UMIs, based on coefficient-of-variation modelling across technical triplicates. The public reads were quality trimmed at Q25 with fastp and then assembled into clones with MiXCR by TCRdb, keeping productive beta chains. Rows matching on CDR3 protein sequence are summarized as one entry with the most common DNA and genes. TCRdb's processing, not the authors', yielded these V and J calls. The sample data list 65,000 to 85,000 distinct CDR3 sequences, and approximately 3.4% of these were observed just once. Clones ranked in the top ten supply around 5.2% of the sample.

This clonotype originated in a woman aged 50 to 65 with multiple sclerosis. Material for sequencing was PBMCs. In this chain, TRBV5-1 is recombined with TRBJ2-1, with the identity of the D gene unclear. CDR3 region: CASSLVAPQYNEQFF. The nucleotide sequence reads TGCGCCAGCAGCTTGGTGGCGCCACAATACAATGAGCAGTTCTTC.